The 19 T cell receptor beta chains below all came from one sample that was sequenced in a study of blood T cell repertoires in COVID-19. Method: immunoSEQ multiplex PCR; TCRdb's copy keeps in-frame clones and lacks some. The sample records about 310,000 clones, 85% to 90% being singletons. The material sequenced was peripheral blood. The source of these receptors is a woman in her thirties or forties with COVID-19, enrolled during active disease.

The chain joins TRBV5-4 to TRBJ1-2; 7 nucleotides match TRBD1. In germline, CDR1 is SGHNT, CDR2 YYREEE (reference sequence). V dropped 4 bases and J dropped 3; count of bases not matched to a gene: 6. CDR3 size: 14 residues. The CDR3 spells CASSSLRGDYGYTF. The CDR3 bases are TGTGCCAGCAGCAGCCTCAGGGGGGACTATGGCTACACCTTC.

V usage is TRBV28 and J usage is TRBJ1-5; 7 nucleotides align to TRBD1. The germline V gene encodes CDR1 MDHEN and CDR2 SYDVKM. Trimming removed 7 bases from V and 1 base from J; junction bases left unmatched: 4. The CDR3 extends over 14 amino acids. The chain's CDR3 is CASTRGRSNQPQHF. CDR3 nucleotides: TGTGCCAGCACCAGGGGGAGAAGCAATCAGCCCCAGCATTTT.

V is TRBV28 and J is TRBJ1-2, with D perhaps TRBD1 (5 bases). In germline, CDR1 is MDHEN, CDR2 SYDVKM. V lost 3 bases to trimming and J lost 1 base, with 9 bases between them. The CDR3 totals 14 residues. In DNA form, the CDR3 reads TGTGCCAGCAGTTTGGGCAGGGTTAACTATGGCTACACCTTC. Translated: CASSLGRVNYGYTF.

The chain couples TRBV2 to TRBJ2-1; weak D call: TRBD2 (5 bases). The CDR3 consists of 15 residues. V lost 6 bases and J lost 6, with 18 bases in between. Germline loops: CDR1 SNHLY, CDR2 FYNNEI. CDR3 protein: CASSPVSSGINEQFF. The DNA of the CDR3 is TGTGCCAGCAGCCCAGTGTCCAGCGGTATCAATGAGCAGTTCTTC. The full variable domain, completed using reference TRBV2 and TRBJ2-1, is EPEVTQTPSHQVTQMGQEVILRCVPISNHLYFYWYRQILGQKVEFLVSFYNNEISEKSEIFDDQFSVERPDGSNFTLKIRSTKLEDSAMYFCASSPVSSGINEQFFGPGTRLTVL.

The chain carries TRBV11-2 and TRBJ1-2, with D possibly being TRBD1 (5 bases). Trimming cost V 6 bases and J 6 bases, with 14 bases left between them. Per germline, CDR1 SGHAT and CDR2 FQNNGV. The CDR3 extends over 13 amino acids. The CDR3 region has the DNA TGTGCCAGCAGTGGGAGGGGATACAATGGCTACACCTTC. Protein sequence: CASSGRGYNGYTF.

This clone was picked up one time. V is TRBV7-9 and J is TRBJ1-2; D not certain. The CDR3 covers 9 residues. CDR1 is SEHNR and CDR2 is FQNEAQ in the germline V gene (reference sequence). V dropped 6 bases and J dropped 8 bases, with 4 bases sitting between them. CDR3 coding DNA: TGTGCCAGCAGAGAGGGCTACACCTTC. Encoded protein: CASREGYTF.

The chain is built from TRBV11-3 and TRBJ2-3; 8 bases match TRBD1. Trimming at V came to 5 bases and at J to 4 bases, leaving 8 bases not matched to a gene. The CDR3 sequence is 15 residues long. From germline, CDR1 is SGHNT and CDR2 YENEEA. The DNA for the CDR3 is TGTGCCAGCAGCCTCGGGACAGGCAGTTCAGATACGCAGTATTTT. It is translated as CASSLGTGSSDTQYF.

This chain joins TRBV19 and TRBJ1-2; D may be TRBD1 (6 bases). The CDR3 length is 12 residues. Deletions cut 5 bases from V and 8 bases from J, with 12 bases between. From germline, CDR1 is LNHDA and CDR2 SQIVND (reference sequence). The CDR3 spells CASSPQGGGYTF. In nucleotides, the CDR3 is TGTGCCAGTAGTCCACAGGGTGGCGGCTACACCTTC.

The chain has TRBV27 and TRBJ1-1; 8 bases are shared with TRBD1. This CDR3 contains 14 residues. V gave up 5 bases and J gave up 2 bases; unmatched junction bases: 4. In germline, CDR1 is MNHEY, CDR2 SMNVEV (reference sequence). The CDR3 nucleotides read TGTGCCAGCAGTGACAGGGGCGGAAACACTGAAGCTTTCTTT. Amino acid sequence: CASSDRGGNTEAFF.

This clone came up a few times. J is TRBJ1-1 and V is TRBV4-2; D is unclear. Germline CDR1 reads LGHNA; CDR2 reads YNFKEQ. The CDR3 loop spans 15 amino acids. The ends were cut back, 0 bases at V and 7 bases at J, with 15 bases in the middle. The CDR3 is CASSQDRGEEVEAFF. Written as DNA, the CDR3 is TGTGCCAGCAGCCAAGATCGTGGCGAGGAGGTTGAAGCTTTCTTT.

V is TRBV27 and J is TRBJ2-6; 8 bases align to TRBD1. The ends lost 3 bases at V and 2 bases at J; junction bases unmatched: 9. CDR3 length: 18 amino acids. Germline V gives CDR1 MNHEY, CDR2 SMNVEV (reference sequence). CDR3: CASSFWTGRMTGANVLTF. The CDR3 region has the DNA TGTGCCAGCAGTTTTTGGACAGGGAGGATGACTGGGGCCAACGTCCTGACTTTC.

In this sample, this clone turned up once. The V and J genes are TRBV28 and TRBJ1-2, with TRBD1 as a possible D gene (6 bases). V was cut by 6 bases and J by 8 bases, with 22 bases left in between. This CDR3 has 15 amino acids. Germline loops: CDR1 MDHEN, CDR2 SYDVKM. The DNA for the CDR3 is TGTGCCAGCAGAGTCGGGACATCATTCCGAGTAGGCTACACCTTC. Its protein is CASRVGTSFRVGYTF.

The V and J genes are TRBV12-5 and TRBJ1-1; D ambiguous. The ends were cut back, 5 bases at V and 2 bases at J, with 12 bases in the middle. Germline lookup yields CDR1 LGHNT and CDR2 FRNRAP. This CDR3 region has 14 residues. CDR3 sequence reads: CASGPRTGNTEAFF. The CDR3 nucleotides read TGTGCTAGTGGTCCTCGGACGGGAAACACTGAAGCTTTCTTT.

The chain links TRBV7-6 to TRBJ2-1; 9 nucleotides match TRBD2. V was pared by 1 base and J by 2 bases, with 9 bases of the junction left unmatched. CDR3 size: 18 residues. The V gene's germline CDR1 is SGHVS and CDR2 FNYEAQ. The CDR3 spells CASSLGSTSGPAYNEQFF. CDR3 coding DNA: TGTGCCAGCAGCTTAGGGTCGACTAGCGGCCCGGCCTACAATGAGCAGTTCTTC.

The chain employs TRBV29-1 and TRBJ1-1, with D unclear. This CDR3 has 14 residues. V lost 5 bases and J 1 base, leaving 14 bases between the germline ends. CDR1 is SQVTM, CDR2 ANQGSEA, per germline. The CDR3 coding sequence is TGCAGCGTTAAACCCGGGTCGACGAACACTGAAGCTTTCTTT. Encoded protein: CSVKPGSTNTEAFF.

This chain joins TRBV9 and TRBJ1-6; D is unclear. Trimming pared 0 bases from V and 4 bases from J, leaving 5 bases between. Germline CDR1 is SGDLS and CDR2 is YYNGEE. The CDR3 is 14 amino acids. The CDR3 DNA reads as TGTGCCAGCAGCGTAGCCGGTTATAATTCACCCCTCCACTTT. It specifies CASSVAGYNSPLHF.

The chain uses TRBV27 and TRBJ1-1; no reliable D call. CDR3 length: 14 residues. Per germline, CDR1 MNHEY and CDR2 SMNVEV (reference sequence). V lost 2 bases and J 3 bases, leaving 10 bases between the germline ends. The CDR3 DNA follows: TGTGCCAGCAGTTTACGAGGGTGGGACACTGAAGCTTTCTTT. This gives the protein CASSLRGWDTEAFF.

The chain joins TRBV28 to TRBJ2-1, with D tentatively TRBD1 (5 bases). The V gene's germline CDR1 is MDHEN and CDR2 SYDVKM. The ends were cut back, 2 bases at V and 8 bases at J, with 7 bases in the middle. This CDR3 has 12 amino acids. This CDR3 reads CASSLRRDEQFF. CDR3 coding DNA: TGTGCCAGCAGTTTACGCAGGGATGAGCAGTTCTTC.

V and J are TRBV7-9 and TRBJ2-1; 7 nucleotides align to TRBD2. Germline-derived CDR1 and CDR2 are SEHNR and FQNEAQ (reference sequence). Trimming took 3 bases from V and 3 from J; bases not matched to a gene: 14. The CDR3 is made up of 18 amino acids. The CDR3 region is CASSLAPVASGYYNEQFF. The CDR3 bases are TGTGCCAGCAGCTTGGCCCCCGTGGCTAGCGGCTACTACAATGAGCAGTTCTTC.